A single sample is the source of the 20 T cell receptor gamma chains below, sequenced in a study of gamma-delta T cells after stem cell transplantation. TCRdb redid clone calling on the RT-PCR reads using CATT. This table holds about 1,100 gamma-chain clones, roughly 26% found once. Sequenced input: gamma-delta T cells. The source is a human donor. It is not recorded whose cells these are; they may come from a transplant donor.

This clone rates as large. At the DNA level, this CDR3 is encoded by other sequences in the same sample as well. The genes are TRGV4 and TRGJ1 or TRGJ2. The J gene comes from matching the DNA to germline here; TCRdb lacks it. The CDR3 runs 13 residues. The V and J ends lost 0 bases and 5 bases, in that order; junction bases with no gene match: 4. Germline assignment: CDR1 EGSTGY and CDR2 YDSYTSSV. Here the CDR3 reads CATWDGRNYKKLF. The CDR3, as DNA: TGTGCCACCTGGGATGGGCGTAATTATAAGAAACTCTTT.

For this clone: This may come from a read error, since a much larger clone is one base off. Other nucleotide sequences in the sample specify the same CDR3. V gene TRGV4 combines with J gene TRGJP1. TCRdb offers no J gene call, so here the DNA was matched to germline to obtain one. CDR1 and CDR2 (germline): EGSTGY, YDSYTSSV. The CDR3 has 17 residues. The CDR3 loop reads CATWDWPKNTTGWFKIF. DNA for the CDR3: TGTGCCACCTGGGATTGGCCAAAGAATACCACTGGCTGGTTCAAGATATTT.

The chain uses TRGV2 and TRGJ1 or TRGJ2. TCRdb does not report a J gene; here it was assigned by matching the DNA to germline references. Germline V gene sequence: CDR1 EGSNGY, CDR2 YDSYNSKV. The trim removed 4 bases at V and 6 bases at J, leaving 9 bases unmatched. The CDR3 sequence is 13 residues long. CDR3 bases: TGTGCCACCTGGGATCAAATGAGTTATAAGAAACTCTTT. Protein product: CATWDQMSYKKLF.

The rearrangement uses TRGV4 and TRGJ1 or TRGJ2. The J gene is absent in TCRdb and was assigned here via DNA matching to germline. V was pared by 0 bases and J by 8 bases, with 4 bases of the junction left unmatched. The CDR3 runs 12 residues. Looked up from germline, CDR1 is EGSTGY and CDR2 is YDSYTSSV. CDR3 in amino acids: CATWDGSHKKLF. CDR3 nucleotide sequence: TGTGCCACCTGGGATGGGTCCCATAAGAAACTCTTT.

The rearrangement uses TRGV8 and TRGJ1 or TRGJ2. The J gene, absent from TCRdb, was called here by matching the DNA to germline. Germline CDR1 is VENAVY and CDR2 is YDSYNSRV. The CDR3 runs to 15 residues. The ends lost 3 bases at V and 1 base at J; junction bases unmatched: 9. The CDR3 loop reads CATWDLGFNYYKKLF. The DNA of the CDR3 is TGTGCCACCTGGGATTTAGGCTTTAATTATTATAAGAAACTCTTT.

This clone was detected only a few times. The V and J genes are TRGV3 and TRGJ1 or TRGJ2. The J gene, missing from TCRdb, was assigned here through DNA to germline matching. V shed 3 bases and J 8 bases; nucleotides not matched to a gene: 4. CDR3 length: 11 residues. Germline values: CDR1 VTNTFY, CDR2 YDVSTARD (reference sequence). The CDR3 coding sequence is TGTGCCACCTGGGACGGGCATAAGAAACTCTTT. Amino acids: CATWDGHKKLF.

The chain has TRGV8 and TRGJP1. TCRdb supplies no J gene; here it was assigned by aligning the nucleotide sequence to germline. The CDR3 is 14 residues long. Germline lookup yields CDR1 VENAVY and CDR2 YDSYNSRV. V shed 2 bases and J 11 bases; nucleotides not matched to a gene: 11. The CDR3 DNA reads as TGTGCCACCTGGGATAATGGTGGGCAATGGTTCAAGATATTT. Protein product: CATWDNGGQWFKIF.

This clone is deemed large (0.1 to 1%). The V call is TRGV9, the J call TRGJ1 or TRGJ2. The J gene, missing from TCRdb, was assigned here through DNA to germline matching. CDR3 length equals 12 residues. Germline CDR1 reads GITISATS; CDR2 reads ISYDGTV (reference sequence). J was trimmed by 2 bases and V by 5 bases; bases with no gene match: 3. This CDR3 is CALWAHYYKKLF. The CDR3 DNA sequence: TGTGCCTTGTGGGCCCATTATTATAAGAAACTCTTT.

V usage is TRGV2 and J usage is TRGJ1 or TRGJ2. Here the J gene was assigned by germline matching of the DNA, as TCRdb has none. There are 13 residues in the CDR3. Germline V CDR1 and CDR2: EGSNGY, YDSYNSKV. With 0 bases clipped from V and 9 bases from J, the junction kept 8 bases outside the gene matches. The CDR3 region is CATWDGDPVKKLF. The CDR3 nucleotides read TGTGCCACCTGGGACGGGGACCCCGTTAAGAAACTCTTT.

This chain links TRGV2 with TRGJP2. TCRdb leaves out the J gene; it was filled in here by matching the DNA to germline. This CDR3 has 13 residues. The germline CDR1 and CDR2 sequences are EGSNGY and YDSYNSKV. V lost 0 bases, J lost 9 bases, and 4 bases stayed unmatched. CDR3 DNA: TGTGCCACCTGGGACGGGCGTAATTGGATCAAGACGTTT. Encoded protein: CATWDGRNWIKTF.

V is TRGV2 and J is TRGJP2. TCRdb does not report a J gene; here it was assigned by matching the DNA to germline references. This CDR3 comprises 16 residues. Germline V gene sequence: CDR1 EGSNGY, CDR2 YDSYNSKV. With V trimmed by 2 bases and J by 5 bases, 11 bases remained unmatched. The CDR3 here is CATWDERAGSDWIKTF. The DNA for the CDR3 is TGTGCCACCTGGGACGAAAGGGCTGGGAGTGATTGGATCAAGACGTTT.

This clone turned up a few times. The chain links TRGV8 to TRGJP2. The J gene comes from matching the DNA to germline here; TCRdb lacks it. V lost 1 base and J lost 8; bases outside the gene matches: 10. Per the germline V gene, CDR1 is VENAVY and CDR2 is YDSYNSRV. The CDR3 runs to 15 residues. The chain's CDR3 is CATWDRGTRDWIKTF. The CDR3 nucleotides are TGTGCCACCTGGGATAGAGGAACGCGGGATTGGATCAAGACGTTT.

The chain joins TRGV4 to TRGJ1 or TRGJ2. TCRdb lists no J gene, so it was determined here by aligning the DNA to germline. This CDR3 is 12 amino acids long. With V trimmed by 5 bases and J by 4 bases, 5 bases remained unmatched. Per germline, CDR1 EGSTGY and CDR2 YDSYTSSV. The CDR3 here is CATWVPYYKKLF. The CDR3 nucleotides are TGTGCCACCTGGGTCCCCTATTATAAGAAACTCTTT.

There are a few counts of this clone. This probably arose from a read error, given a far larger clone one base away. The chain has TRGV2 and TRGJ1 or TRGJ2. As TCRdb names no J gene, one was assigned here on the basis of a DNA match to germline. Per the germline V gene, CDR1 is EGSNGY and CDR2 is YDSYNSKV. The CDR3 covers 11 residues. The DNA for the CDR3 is TGTGCCGCCTGGGCCTACGCGGGGAAACTCTTT. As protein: CAAWAYAGKLF.

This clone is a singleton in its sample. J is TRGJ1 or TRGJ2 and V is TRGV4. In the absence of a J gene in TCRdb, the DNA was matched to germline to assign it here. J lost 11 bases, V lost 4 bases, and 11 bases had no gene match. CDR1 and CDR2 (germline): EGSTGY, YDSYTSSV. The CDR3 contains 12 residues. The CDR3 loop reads CATWEWGRQKLF. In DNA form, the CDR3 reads TGTGCCACCTGGGAGTGGGGGAGGCAGAAACTCTTT.

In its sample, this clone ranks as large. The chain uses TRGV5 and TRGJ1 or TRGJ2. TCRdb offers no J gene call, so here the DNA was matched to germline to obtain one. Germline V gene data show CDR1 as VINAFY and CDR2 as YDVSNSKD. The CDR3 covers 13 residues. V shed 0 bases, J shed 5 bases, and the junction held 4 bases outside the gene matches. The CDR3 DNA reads TGTGCCACCTGGGACAGGCTCGATTATAAGAAACTCTTT. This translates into CATWDRLDYKKLF.

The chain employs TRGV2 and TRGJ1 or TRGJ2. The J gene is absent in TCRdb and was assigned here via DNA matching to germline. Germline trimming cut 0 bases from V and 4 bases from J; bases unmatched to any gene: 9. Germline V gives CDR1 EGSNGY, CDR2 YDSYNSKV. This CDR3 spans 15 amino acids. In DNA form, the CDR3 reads TGTGCCACCTGGGACGGGCACGAAGGGTATTATAAGAAACTCTTT. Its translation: CATWDGHEGYYKKLF.

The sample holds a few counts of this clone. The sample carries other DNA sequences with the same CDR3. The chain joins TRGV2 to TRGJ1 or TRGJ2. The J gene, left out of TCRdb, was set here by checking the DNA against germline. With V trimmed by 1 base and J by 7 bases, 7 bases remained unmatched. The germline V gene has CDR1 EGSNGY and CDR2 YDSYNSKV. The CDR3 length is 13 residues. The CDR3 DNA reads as TGTGCCACCTGGGACGGCCTAGGATATAAGAAACTCTTT. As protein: CATWDGLGYKKLF.

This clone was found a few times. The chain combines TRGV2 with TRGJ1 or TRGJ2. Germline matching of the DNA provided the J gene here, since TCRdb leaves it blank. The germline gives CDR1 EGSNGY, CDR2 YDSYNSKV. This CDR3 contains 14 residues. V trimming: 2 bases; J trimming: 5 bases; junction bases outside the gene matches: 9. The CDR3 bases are TGTGCCACCTGGGACGTTTATGAGGATTATAAGAAACTCTTT. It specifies CATWDVYEDYKKLF.

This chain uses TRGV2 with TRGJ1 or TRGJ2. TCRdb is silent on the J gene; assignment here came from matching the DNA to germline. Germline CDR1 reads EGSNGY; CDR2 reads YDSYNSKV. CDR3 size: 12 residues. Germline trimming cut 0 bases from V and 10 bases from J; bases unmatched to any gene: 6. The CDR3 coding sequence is TGTGCCACCTGGGACGGGCCCTTAAAGAAACTCTTT. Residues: CATWDGPLKKLF.